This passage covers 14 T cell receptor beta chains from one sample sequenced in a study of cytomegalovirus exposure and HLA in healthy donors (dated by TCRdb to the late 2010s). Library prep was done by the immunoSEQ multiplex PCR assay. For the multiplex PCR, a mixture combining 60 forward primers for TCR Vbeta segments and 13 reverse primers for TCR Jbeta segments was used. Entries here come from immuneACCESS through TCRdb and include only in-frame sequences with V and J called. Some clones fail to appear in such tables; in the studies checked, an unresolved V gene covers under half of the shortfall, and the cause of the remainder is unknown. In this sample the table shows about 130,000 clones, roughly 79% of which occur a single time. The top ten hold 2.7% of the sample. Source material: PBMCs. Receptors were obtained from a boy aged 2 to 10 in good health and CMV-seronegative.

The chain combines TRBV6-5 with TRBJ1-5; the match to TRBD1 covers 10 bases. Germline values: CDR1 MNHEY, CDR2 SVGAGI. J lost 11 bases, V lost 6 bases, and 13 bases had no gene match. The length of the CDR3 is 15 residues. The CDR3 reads CASRSGQGSLRAQHF. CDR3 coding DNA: TGTGCCAGCAGATCGGGACAGGGGTCCCTGAGGGCCCAGCATTTT.

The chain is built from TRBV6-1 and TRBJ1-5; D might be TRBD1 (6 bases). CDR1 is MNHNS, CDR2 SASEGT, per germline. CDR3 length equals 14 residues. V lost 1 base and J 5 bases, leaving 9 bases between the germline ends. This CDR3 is CASSEEGGYQPQHF. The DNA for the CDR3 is TGTGCCAGCAGTGAAGAGGGGGGGTATCAGCCCCAGCATTTT.

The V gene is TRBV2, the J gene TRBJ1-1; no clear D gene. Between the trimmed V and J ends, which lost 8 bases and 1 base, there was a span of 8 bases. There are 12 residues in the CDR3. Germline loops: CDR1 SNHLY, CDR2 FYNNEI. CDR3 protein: CASRHRNTEAFF. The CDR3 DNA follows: TGTGCCAGCCGACATAGGAACACTGAAGCTTTCTTT.

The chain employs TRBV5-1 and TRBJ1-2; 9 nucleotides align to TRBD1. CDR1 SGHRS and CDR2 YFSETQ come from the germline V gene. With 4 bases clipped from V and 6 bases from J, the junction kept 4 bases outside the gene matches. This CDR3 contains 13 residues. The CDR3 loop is CASSAGQGHGYTF. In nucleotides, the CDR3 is TGCGCCAGCAGCGCCGGACAGGGGCATGGCTACACCTTC.

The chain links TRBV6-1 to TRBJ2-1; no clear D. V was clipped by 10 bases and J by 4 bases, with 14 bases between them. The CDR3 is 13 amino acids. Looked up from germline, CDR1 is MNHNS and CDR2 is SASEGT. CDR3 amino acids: CATKREQYNEQFF. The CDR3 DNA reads TGTGCCACCAAAAGAGAACAGTACAATGAGCAGTTCTTC.

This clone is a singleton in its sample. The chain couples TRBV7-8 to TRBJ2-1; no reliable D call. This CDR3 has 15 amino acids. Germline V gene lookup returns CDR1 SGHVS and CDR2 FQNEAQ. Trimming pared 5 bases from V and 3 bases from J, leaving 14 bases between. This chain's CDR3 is CASSLIAFSYNEQFF. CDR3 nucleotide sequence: TGTGCCAGCAGCCTAATAGCCTTCAGCTACAATGAGCAGTTCTTC.

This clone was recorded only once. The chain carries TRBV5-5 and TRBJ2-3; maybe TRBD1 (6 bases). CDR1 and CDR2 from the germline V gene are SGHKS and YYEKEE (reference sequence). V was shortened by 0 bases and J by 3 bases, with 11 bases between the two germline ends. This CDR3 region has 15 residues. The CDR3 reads CASSLEGTRTDTQYF. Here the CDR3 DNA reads TGTGCCAGCAGCTTGGAGGGGACAAGAACAGATACGCAGTATTTT.

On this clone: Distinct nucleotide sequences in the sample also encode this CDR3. CDR3 DNA: TGTGCCAGCAGTTACTCGACAGGGGGTTACGGCTACACCTTC. Amino acid sequence: CASSYSTGGYGYTF. The chain uses TRBV6-6 and TRBJ1-2, with 9 positions matching TRBD1. Germline assignment: CDR1 MNHNY and CDR2 SVGAGI (reference sequence). This CDR3 region has 14 residues. Trimming at V came to 0 bases and at J to 8 bases, leaving 4 bases not matched to a gene.

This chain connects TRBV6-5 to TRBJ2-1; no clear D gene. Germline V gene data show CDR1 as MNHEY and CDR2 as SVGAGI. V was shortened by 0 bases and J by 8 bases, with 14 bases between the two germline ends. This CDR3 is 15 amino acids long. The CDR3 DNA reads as TGTGCCAGCAGTTACTCGGGTGGGCCGCAATATGAGCAGTTCTTC. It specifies CASSYSGGPQYEQFF.

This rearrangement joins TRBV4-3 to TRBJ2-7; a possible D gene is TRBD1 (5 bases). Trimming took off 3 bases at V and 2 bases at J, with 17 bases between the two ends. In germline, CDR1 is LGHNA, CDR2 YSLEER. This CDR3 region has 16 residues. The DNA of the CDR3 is TGCGCCAGCAGCCAGGACGGACACGACAAGGCCTACGAGCAGTACTTC. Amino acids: CASSQDGHDKAYEQYF.

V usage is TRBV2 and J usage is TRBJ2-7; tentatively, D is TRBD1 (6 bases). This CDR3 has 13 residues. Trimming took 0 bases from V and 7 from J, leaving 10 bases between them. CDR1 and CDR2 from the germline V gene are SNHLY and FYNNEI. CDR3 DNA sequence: TGTGCCAGCAGTGAAGCGGGGGCCCGTGAGCAGTACTTC. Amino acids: CASSEAGAREQYF. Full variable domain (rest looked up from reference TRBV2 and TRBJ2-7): EPEVTQTPSHQVTQMGQEVILRCVPISNHLYFYWYRQILGQKVEFLVSFYNNEISEKSEIFDDQFSVERPDGSNFTLKIRSTKLEDSAMYFCASSEAGAREQYFGPGTRLTVT.

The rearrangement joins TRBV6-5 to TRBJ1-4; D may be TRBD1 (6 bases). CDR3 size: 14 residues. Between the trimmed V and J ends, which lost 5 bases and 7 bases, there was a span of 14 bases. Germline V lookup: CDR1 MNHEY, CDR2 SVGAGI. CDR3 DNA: TGTGCCAGCAGTCCCCCGGACAGTGCTGAAAAACTGTTTTTT. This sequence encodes CASSPPDSAEKLFF.

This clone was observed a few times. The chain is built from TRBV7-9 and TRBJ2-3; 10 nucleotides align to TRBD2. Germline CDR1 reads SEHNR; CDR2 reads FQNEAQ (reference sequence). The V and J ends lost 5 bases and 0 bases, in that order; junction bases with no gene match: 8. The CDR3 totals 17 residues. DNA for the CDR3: TGTGCCAGCAGCCAATCCCTAGCGGGGGTTAGCACAGATACGCAGTATTTT. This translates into CASSQSLAGVSTDTQYF.

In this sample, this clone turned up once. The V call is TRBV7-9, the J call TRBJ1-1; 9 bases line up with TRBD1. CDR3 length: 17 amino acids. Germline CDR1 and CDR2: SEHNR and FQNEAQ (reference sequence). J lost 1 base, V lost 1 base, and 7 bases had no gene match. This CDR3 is CASSLGLQGAQNTEAFF. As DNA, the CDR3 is TGTGCCAGCAGCTTAGGTCTACAGGGGGCGCAGAACACTGAAGCTTTCTTT.